This T cell receptor beta chain was identified during a study of human T cells and chemical hapten exposure. Looking at the study overall: There were per-sample TCR yield variations, arising mainly from small pooled library volume differences.

Time point denoted: healthy volunteer bleed at 6 weeks. The template was total RNA from unfractionated whole blood. The CDR3 is made up of 15 amino acids. V lost 1 base and J 7 bases, leaving 17 bases between the germline ends. Germline V lookup: CDR1 DFQATT, CDR2 SNEGSKA (reference sequence). This clonotype showed up many times. Its specificity is unknown. Study-level results: The number of TCRs above 1 in 1000 frequency did not change after DPC sensitization.

In the library, unique molecular identifiers were attached to individual cDNA molecules. TCRdb re-called the RACE reads with MiXCR, one entry per CDR3 protein. This sample has some 81,000 distinct CDR3 sequences; approximately 8.6% occur once, and the top ten carry about 1.8%. The specimen was whole blood. This sequence was found in a female donor in good health. Some clones in this sample may be carry-over from other donors' samples. V usage is TRBV20-1 and J usage is TRBJ2-1; the D is unclear. The CDR3 sequence is CSARAALSVRNEQFF. In DNA, the CDR3 is TGCAGTGCTAGAGCCGCACTGTCGGTAAGGAATGAGCAGTTCTTC.